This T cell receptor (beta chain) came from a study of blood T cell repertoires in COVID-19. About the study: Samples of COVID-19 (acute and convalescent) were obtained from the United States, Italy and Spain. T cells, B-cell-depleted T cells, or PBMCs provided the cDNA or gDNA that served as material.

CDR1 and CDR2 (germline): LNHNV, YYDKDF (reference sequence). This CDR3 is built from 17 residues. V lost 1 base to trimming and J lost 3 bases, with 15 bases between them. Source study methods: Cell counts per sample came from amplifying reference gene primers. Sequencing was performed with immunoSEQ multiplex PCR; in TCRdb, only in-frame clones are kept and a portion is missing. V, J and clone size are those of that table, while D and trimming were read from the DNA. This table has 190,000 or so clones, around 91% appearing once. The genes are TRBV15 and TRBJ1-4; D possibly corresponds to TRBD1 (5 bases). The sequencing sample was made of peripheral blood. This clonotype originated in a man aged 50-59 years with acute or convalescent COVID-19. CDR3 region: CATSRAPLGGANEKLFF. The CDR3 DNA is TGTGCCACCAGCAGAGCCCCACTGGGGGGAGCTAATGAAAAACTGTTTTTT.